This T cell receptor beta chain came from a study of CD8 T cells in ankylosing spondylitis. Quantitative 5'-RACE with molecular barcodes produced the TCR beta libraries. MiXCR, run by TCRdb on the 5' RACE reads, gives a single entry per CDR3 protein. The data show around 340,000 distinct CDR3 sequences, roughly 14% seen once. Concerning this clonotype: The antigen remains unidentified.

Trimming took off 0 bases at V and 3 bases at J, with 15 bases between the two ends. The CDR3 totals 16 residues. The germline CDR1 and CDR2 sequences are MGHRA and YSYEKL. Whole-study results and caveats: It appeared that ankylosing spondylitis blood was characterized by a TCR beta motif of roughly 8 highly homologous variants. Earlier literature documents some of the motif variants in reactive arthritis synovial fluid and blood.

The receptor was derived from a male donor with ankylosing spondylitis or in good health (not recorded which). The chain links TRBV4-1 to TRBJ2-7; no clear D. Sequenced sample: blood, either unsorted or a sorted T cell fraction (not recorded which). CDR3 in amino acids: CASSQDHNSAVYEQYF. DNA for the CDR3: TGCGCCAGCAGCCAAGATCACAACTCCGCCGTCTACGAGCAGTACTTC.